This T cell receptor (beta chain) was found in a study of cytomegalovirus exposure and HLA in healthy donors. This clone was seen only once. This CDR3 comprises 13 residues. Losses at the gene ends were 4 bases for V and 7 bases for J; bases not matched to a gene: 4. Looked up from germline, CDR1 is SGHDN and CDR2 is FVKESK. Amplification used 60 Vbeta primers and 13 Jbeta primers. Generated by immunoSEQ multiplex PCR, the TCRdb table keeps only in-frame clones and is missing some. This sample carries almost 200,000 clones, about 85% of them seen once, and the ten largest clones take approximately 0.4%.

The sample taken for sequencing was PBMCs. The clonotype originates from a male donor in good health and CMV-seropositive. The chain combines TRBV14 with TRBJ2-7; the match to TRBD2 covers 10 bases. The CDR3 loop reads CASSRLLAGEQYF. For the CDR3, the DNA is TGTGCCAGCAGCCGACTACTAGCGGGAGAGCAGTACTTC.